Listed below are T cell receptor beta chains from one sample, sequenced in a study of identical twins. TCRdb reprocessed the 5' RACE reads via MiXCR and lists one record per CDR3 protein. The sample records around 680,000 distinct CDR3 sequences, approximately 9% being singletons. This sample was shared with a second study, whose subject was yellow fever vaccine responses in identical twins.

Material: PBMCs. The receptor source for this set is a woman aged 18 to 35 in good health. Each CDR3 is given with its conserved first and last residue. Each record gives: J gene, V gene, CDR3 protein.

TRBJ2-5	TRBV20-1	CSARDRVAGGETQYF
TRBJ2-3	TRBV15	CATSRVADTQYF
TRBJ2-3	TRBV5-1	CASSLGDRGDTQYF
TRBJ2-3	TRBV11-2	CASSLGGLAGFTDTQYF
TRBJ2-5	TRBV5-1	CASSLSDRQETQYF
TRBJ1-6	TRBV25-1	CASSGQGGGSPLHF
TRBJ2-7	TRBV7-9	CASSSRGTGDYEQYF
TRBJ2-7	TRBV3-1	CASSGRTEQYF
TRBJ2-1	TRBV6-5	CASSYSLGGNNEQFF
TRBJ2-3	TRBV9	CASSPRGRPDTQYF
TRBJ2-3	TRBV24-1	CATSESGGTDTQYF
TRBJ2-7	TRBV28	CASSLAGTGGGEQYF
TRBJ2-2	TRBV29-1	CSAGTGYTGELFF
TRBJ2-3	TRBV19	CASRRIGGTDTQYF
TRBJ2-5	TRBV24-1	CATSDPRLAGAQETQYF
TRBJ2-3	TRBV5-1	CASSWGERGGLDF
TRBJ2-3	TRBV12-3/TRBV12-4	CASRSLDTQYF
TRBJ2-2	TRBV7-9	CASSPRTSENTGELFF
TRBJ2-3	TRBV3-1	CASSYVLAGDPLSTDTQYF
TRBJ2-2	TRBV5-1	CASQTGGNTGELFF
TRBJ1-3	TRBV6-1	CASSTGVGNTIYF
TRBJ1-4	TRBV7-9	CASSRGTGDPTNEKLFF
TRBJ2-7	TRBV7-2	CASSFPAGQGFSYEQYF
TRBJ2-5	TRBV28	CASSLHEGRGTQYF
TRBJ2-7	TRBV20-1	CSAKAKYEQYF
TRBJ2-7	TRBV7-2	CASGDRGHEQYF
TRBJ2-2	TRBV25-1	CASSGAGELFF
TRBJ1-5	TRBV15	CATSMGGNQPQHF
TRBJ2-7	TRBV10-3	CAISSPQQGSYEQYF
TRBJ1-5	TRBV5-1	CASSLGQVADQPQHF
TRBJ1-1	TRBV7-3	CASSVTLRTEAFF
TRBJ2-5	TRBV5-1	CASTDRRGETQYF
TRBJ2-5	TRBV5-4	CASSLLPHHQETQYF
TRBJ1-5	TRBV9	CASSVSGYSNQPQHF
TRBJ2-1	TRBV28	CASSLGQAHGNEQFF
TRBJ2-1	TRBV6-2/TRBV6-3	CASSYSLVRDRGAGGPQDEQFF
TRBJ2-5	TRBV20-1	CSAKGLAPKETQYF
TRBJ2-4	TRBV21-1	CASSKAPKGLHSDSLAKNIQYF
TRBJ2-4	TRBV4-2	CASSPPGYRGRWTKNIQYF
TRBJ2-7	TRBV28	CAIEDISSYEQYF
TRBJ2-1	TRBV7-8	CASSLELLAIDEQFF
TRBJ2-2	TRBV6-5	CASSYSQGAGELFF
TRBJ2-4	TRBV20-1	CSDCGEDIQYF
TRBJ1-5	TRBV5-1	CASSLFAGTPQHF
TRBJ2-2	TRBV15	CATSRGPSTSDSRRGTGELFF
TRBJ2-1	TRBV29-1	CSVLNPNSGPNSYNEQFF
TRBJ2-1	TRBV5-1	CASGPSGISYNEQFF
TRBJ2-1	TRBV28	CASRTGTGGYNEQFF
TRBJ2-3	TRBV28	CASSFMGTDTQYF
TRBJ2-3	TRBV6-1	CASSERQRGDSDTQYF
TRBJ2-7	TRBV27	CASRTGLGEQHF
TRBJ2-7	TRBV7-2	CASSRIGGPYEQYF
TRBJ2-5	TRBV7-2	CASSSDGGREETQYF
TRBJ1-4	TRBV27	CASSPRTGENEKLFF
TRBJ2-1	TRBV12-3/TRBV12-4	CASSNTGTNNEQFF
TRBJ2-7	TRBV7-2	CASSLVIIGTGYDEQYF
TRBJ2-2	TRBV5-1	CASTPGQASTGELFF
TRBJ2-3	TRBV29-1	CSVGELSGTDTQYF
TRBJ2-5	TRBV12-3/TRBV12-4	CASSAGQETQYF
TRBJ2-7	TRBV27	CASSLTTSGIYEQYF